The present TCR beta chain was sequenced within a study of blood T cell repertoires in COVID-19. Study-wide background: Sample material is recorded as cDNA or gDNA derived from T cells, B-cell-depleted T cells, or PBMCs.

Germline V CDR1 and CDR2: MDHEN, SYDVKM. This CDR3 has 12 residues. With 7 bases removed from V and 2 bases from J, the gap between germline ends came to 9 bases. Here immunoSEQ multiplex PCR was the method, and the copy in TCRdb shows in-frame clones only, minus some. Among approximately 100,000 clones listed, around 83% were seen once. The sequenced sample was peripheral blood. This clonotype was sampled from a woman at least 80 years old with active or convalescent COVID-19. The chain joins TRBV28 to TRBJ2-7; perhaps TRBD2 as D (5 bases). CDR3 coding DNA: TGTGCCAGCACCCGGGAACCCTACGAGCAGTACTTC. This codes for CASTREPYEQYF. The whole variable domain, remainder taken from reference TRBV28 and TRBJ2-7, is DVKVTQSSRYLVKRTGEKVFLECVQDMDHENMFWYRQDPGLGLRLIYFSYDVKMKEKGDIPEGYSVSREKKERFSLILESASTNQTSMYLCASTREPYEQYFGPGTRLTVT.